The 20 T cell receptor beta chains in this list originate from one sample, sequenced in a study of T cell repertoires in cytomegalovirus infection. TCRdb passed the reads through MiXCR, listing each CDR3 protein once. The sample lists roughly 340,000 distinct CDR3 sequences; roughly 28% were seen once. Their antigens remain unidentified. The material was cultured PBMCs, obtained from culture after CMV antigen stimulation. The receptors originated from a human donor in good health (CMV status not recorded). Some clones in this sample may be carry-over from other donors' samples.

The chain combines TRBV6-1 with TRBJ2-2, with D perhaps matching TRBD2 (6 bases). With 0 bases removed from V and 5 bases from J, the gap between germline ends came to 13 bases. CDR3 length equals 16 residues. CDR1 MNHNS and CDR2 SASEGT come from the germline V gene. The CDR3: CASSEARGGVTGELFF. CDR3 bases: TGTGCCAGCAGTGAAGCGCGCGGAGGGGTGACCGGGGAGCTGTTTTTT.

In its sample, this clonotype was seen a few times. The chain links TRBV19 to TRBJ1-4; D possibly corresponds to TRBD1 (5 bases). Germline CDR1 reads LNHDA; CDR2 reads SQIVND (reference sequence). This CDR3 contains 16 residues. V was cut by 5 bases and J by 5 bases, with 18 bases left in between. CDR3 in amino acids: CASSSLPGPTNEKLFF. DNA for the CDR3: TGTGCCAGTAGTTCGCTCCCGGGACCGACGAATGAAAAACTGTTTTTT.

The rearrangement joins TRBV6-5 to TRBJ1-2, with TRBD1 identical over 7 bases. Germline V gene sequence: CDR1 MNHEY, CDR2 SVGAGI. This CDR3 region has 13 residues. V shed 4 bases and J 10 bases; nucleotides not matched to a gene: 9. The CDR3 loop reads CASSFPGGRIYTF. The CDR3 coding sequence is TGTGCCAGCAGTTTCCCAGGGGGGCGCATCTACACCTTC.

V usage is TRBV29-1 and J usage is TRBJ1-2; 7 bases line up with TRBD1. The ends lost 7 bases at V and 6 bases at J; junction bases unmatched: 8. Germline CDR1 SQVTM, CDR2 ANQGSEA. The CDR3 extends over 12 amino acids. The CDR3 sequence: CSEQTGMNGYTF. For the CDR3, the DNA is TGCAGCGAGCAGACAGGGATGAATGGCTACACCTTC.

This rearrangement joins TRBV7-4 to TRBJ2-1, with 8 positions matching TRBD2. CDR1 and CDR2 (germline): SGHVT, SQSDAQ. This CDR3 is 13 amino acids long. The V and J ends lost 1 base and 10 bases, in that order; junction bases with no gene match: 3. The CDR3 region is CASSLDQRGEQFF. CDR3 nucleotide sequence: TGTGCCAGCAGCTTAGATCAGCGGGGGGAGCAGTTCTTC.

This clonotype showed up just a few times. This chain connects TRBV7-9 to TRBJ1-2; 7 bases are a match to TRBD1. CDR3 length: 15 amino acids. V was pared by 1 base and J by 8 bases, with 10 bases of the junction left unmatched. The germline gives CDR1 SEHNR, CDR2 FQNEAQ (reference sequence). The chain's CDR3 is CASSLGDRFLGGYTF. The CDR3 DNA reads as TGTGCCAGCAGCTTAGGGGACAGATTTTTGGGCGGCTACACCTTC.

This clonotype was observed a handful of times. The V call is TRBV12-3 or TRBV12-4, the J call TRBJ1-2; D remains unclear. V dropped 5 bases and J dropped 2 bases, with 6 bases sitting between them. The length of the CDR3 is 12 residues. The CDR3 spells CASSPQNYGYTF. The CDR3, as DNA: TGTGCCAGCAGTCCGCAAAACTATGGCTACACCTTC.

The chain links TRBV7-3 to TRBJ2-2, with D unclear. Germline V CDR1 and CDR2: SGHTA, FQGTGA. Trimming removed 5 bases at V and 6 bases at J, with 10 bases between. This CDR3 region has 13 residues. CDR3 region: CASSKNPSGELFF. CDR3 coding DNA: TGTGCCAGCAGCAAAAACCCCTCCGGGGAGCTGTTTTTT.

This clonotype has more than one count but fewer than ten. This chain connects TRBV7-9 to TRBJ1-6; 8 bases fit TRBD1. The CDR3 consists of 15 residues. V was pared by 3 bases and J by 15 bases, with 13 bases of the junction left unmatched. Germline V gives CDR1 SEHNR, CDR2 FQNEAQ (reference sequence). The CDR3 sequence is CASSFGTGFLQVLHF. The CDR3, as DNA: TGTGCCAGCAGCTTCGGGACAGGCTTTCTTCAGGTCCTCCACTTT.

This clonotype was recorded a few times. The chain employs TRBV10-3 and TRBJ2-1, with a weak D call TRBD2 (6 bases). The germline CDR1 and CDR2 sequences are ENHRY and SYGVKD. V lost 0 bases and J lost 7, with 16 bases in between. This CDR3 contains 16 residues. CDR3 DNA sequence: TGTGCCATCAGTGAGTCGGCGGGACGGGCTTTGAATGAGCAGTTCTTC. Translation: CAISESAGRALNEQFF.

This clonotype was counted a few times. The chain recombines TRBV19 with TRBJ2-2; possibly TRBD2 for D (6 bases). From germline, CDR1 is LNHDA and CDR2 SQIVND (reference sequence). The V gene lost 1 base and the J gene lost 6 bases, with 6 bases spanning the gap. This CDR3 contains 13 residues. DNA of the CDR3: TGTGCCAGTAGTATAGGACTAGCCGGGGAGCTGTTTTTT. Translating it yields CASSIGLAGELFF.

The V call is TRBV7-2, the J call TRBJ1-4; tentative D call: TRBD1 (6 bases). Trimming took 5 bases from V and 8 from J, leaving 15 bases between them. This CDR3 region has 14 residues. Germline V gene data show CDR1 as SGHTA and CDR2 as FQGNSA. CDR3 loop: CASSPQGSEEKLFF. CDR3 in DNA: TGTGCCAGCAGCCCACAGGGTTCGGAGGAAAAACTGTTTTTT.

This rearrangement joins TRBV20-1 to TRBJ1-4, with D possibly being TRBD1 (6 bases). V was cut by 1 base and J by 7 bases, with 13 bases left in between. The CDR3 extends over 14 amino acids. Germline CDR1 DFQATT, CDR2 SNEGSKA (reference sequence). The CDR3 DNA follows: TGCAGTGCTAGAGTCAGGGGCCCTATTGAAAAACTGTTTTTT. This encodes CSARVRGPIEKLFF.

J is TRBJ2-6 and V is TRBV19; 7 bases align to TRBD1. Looked up from germline, CDR1 is LNHDA and CDR2 is SQIVND (reference sequence). The CDR3 extends over 16 amino acids. The trim removed 3 bases at V and 2 bases at J, leaving 4 bases unmatched. The CDR3 coding sequence is TGTGCCAGTAGTATTATACAGGGGACTGGGGCCAACGTCCTGACTTTC. Its protein is CASSIIQGTGANVLTF.

The chain recombines TRBV5-1 with TRBJ2-7, with D perhaps assigned TRBD1 or TRBD2 (5 bases each). Germline CDR1 reads SGHRS; CDR2 reads YFSETQ. The V and J ends lost 4 bases and 2 bases respectively, with 13 bases between them. This CDR3 region has 14 residues. The CDR3 DNA is TGCGCCAGCAGCGTCCGGGACGGTCCCTACGAGCAGTACTTC. Protein sequence: CASSVRDGPYEQYF.

The genes are TRBV6-1 and TRBJ1-4, with D possibly TRBD1 on 5 matching bases. Germline-derived CDR1 and CDR2 are MNHNS and SASEGT. The CDR3 has 14 residues. The ends were cut back, 5 bases at V and 4 bases at J, with 11 bases in the middle. The CDR3 here is CASSYRDGNEKLFF. As DNA, the CDR3 is TGTGCCAGCAGTTACCGGGACGGTAATGAAAAACTGTTTTTT.

In this sample, this clonotype turned up many times. V is TRBV7-2 and J is TRBJ1-2; TRBD1 is a possible D gene (5 bases). The CDR3 covers 15 residues. Trimming removed 1 base from V and 0 bases from J, with 9 bases in between. From germline, CDR1 is SGHTA and CDR2 FQGNSA. The CDR3, as DNA: TGTGCCAGCAGCTTAGTAACGGGGGCTAACTATGGCTACACCTTC. This translates into CASSLVTGANYGYTF.

This clonotype has more than one count but fewer than ten. The chain joins TRBV10-3 to TRBJ2-1; D possibly corresponds to TRBD1 (5 bases). The CDR3 loop spans 14 amino acids. Trimming removed 7 bases at V and 3 bases at J, with 13 bases between. Looked up from germline, CDR1 is ENHRY and CDR2 is SYGVKD. CDR3 sequence: CAITDSQDYNEQFF. CDR3 bases: TGTGCCATCACAGATTCACAGGACTACAATGAGCAGTTCTTC.

This clonotype has a handful of counts. The CDR3 DNA reads TGTGCCAGCAGCTTGGCCATGGGGGGCACCTATGGCTACACCTTC. Translated, it gives CASSLAMGGTYGYTF. J is TRBJ1-2 and V is TRBV5-5; D might be TRBD1 (6 bases). The V gene's germline CDR1 is SGHKS and CDR2 YYEKEE (reference sequence). The CDR3 totals 15 residues. Trimming pared 0 bases from V and 4 bases from J, leaving 13 bases between.

This clonotype was observed many times. The chain carries TRBV6-1 and TRBJ1-6, with TRBD1 identical over 7 bases. CDR3 length: 19 residues. After removal of 5 bases from V and 0 bases from J, the junction contained 13 bases not matched to a gene. Germline V lookup: CDR1 MNHNS, CDR2 SASEGT. CDR3 amino acids: CASSITRQGRSSYNSPLHF. The CDR3 DNA follows: TGTGCCAGCAGTATTACCAGACAGGGACGGAGCTCCTATAATTCACCCCTCCACTTT.